This T cell receptor (beta chain) was documented in a study of cytomegalovirus exposure and HLA in healthy donors. The study's findings and limits: Data from an earlier analysis indicated that most TCR beta V segments were productive either about 90% or about 30% of the time. According to reports, the classifier identified cytomegalovirus status with high specificity and sensitivity. Reported findings show TCR beta sequences accurately forecast HLA-A and HLA-B alleles in most subjects.

Donors were nominally healthy when sampled, though unrecorded immune exposures were likely. The PCR had 60 Vbeta and 13 Jbeta primers. TCRdb's table, derived via immunoSEQ multiplex PCR, lists solely in-frame clones and lacks some. The sample lists 150,000 to 200,000 clones, around 82% occurring once. To note about this clone: What it recognizes is unknown.

Unmatched junction bases numbered 8, after V lost 5 bases and J lost 8 bases. This CDR3 is built from 15 residues. Germline V gene lookup returns CDR1 SGHTA and CDR2 FQGNSA. The chain recombines TRBV7-2 with TRBJ2-1; TRBD2 agrees at 11 bases. The receptor's source is a boy between 5 and 17 years old in good health and CMV-seronegative. Specimen: PBMCs. The CDR3 coding sequence is TGTGCCAGCAGCCAACTAGCGGGAGTAGTCGATGAGCAGTTCTTC. Translating it yields CASSQLAGVVDEQFF.